This entry features one T cell receptor (beta chain) sequence. Its cognate antigen is unknown. These data originate in a study of cytomegalovirus exposure and HLA in healthy donors. Across the study: The study's early data release held approximately 91 million unique TCRs from HLA-typed donors. Study results and caveats: Donors were assumed by presence/absence analyses to have roughly uniform sequencing depth. Some highly shared sequence variants likely arose as a pipeline artifact.

PCR used 60 Vbeta primers and 13 Jbeta primers. Under the authors' procedure: Approximately 80 million unique TCR beta chains, 9.5 million to 11 million of them shared, were counted by a later analysis. Sequenced by immunoSEQ multiplex PCR; TCRdb stores in-frame clones only, minus some. The DNA was the basis for D and trimming; V, J and clone size are from that table. The sample contains about 200,000 clones, less than 80% of which appear only once. Trimming removed 0 bases from V and 7 bases from J, with 17 bases in between. Per germline, CDR1 SGHNT and CDR2 YYREEE (reference sequence). CDR3 length: 16 residues.

This TCR was sampled from a young woman in good health and CMV-seropositive. The genes are TRBV5-4 and TRBJ2-1, with D possibly TRBD2 on 5 matching bases. The sequenced sample consisted of PBMCs. CDR3 DNA: TGTGCCAGCAGCTTGGGGACTTCCGGGGAGCTAAATGAGCAGTTCTTC. It specifies CASSLGTSGELNEQFF.